Following are 2 T cell receptor beta chains from one sample sequenced in a study of shared clonotypes between healthy human individuals. TCRdb's table, derived via immunoSEQ multiplex PCR, lists solely in-frame clones and lacks some. Of about 490,000 clones in the sample, over 70% were seen once. Source material: PBMCs. All receptors come from a woman in her forties in good health. Some clones in this sample may be carry-over from other donors' samples.

The V and J genes are TRBV2 and TRBJ2-3, with TRBD2 identical over 8 bases. V shed 6 bases, J shed 5 bases, and the junction held 13 bases outside the gene matches. CDR3 length: 16 residues. Germline V gene sequence: CDR1 SNHLY, CDR2 FYNNEI. This CDR3 reads CASSPAGTRRIDTQYF. CDR3 nucleotide sequence: TGTGCCAGCAGCCCTGCCGGGACTAGAAGAATAGATACGCAGTATTTT.

This clone showed up just a few times. Other nucleotide sequences from this sample produce the same CDR3. The genes are TRBV27 and TRBJ2-5; TRBD2 matches at 9 bases. Matching the DNA end better, TRBJ2-7 makes the J call doubtful. Germline V gene sequence: CDR1 MNHEY, CDR2 SMNVEV (reference sequence). The length of the CDR3 is 15 residues. In nucleotides, the CDR3 is TGTGCCAGCAGTTCCAAAGGGACTAGCAACTACGAGCAGTACTTC. This gives the protein CASSSKGTSNYEQYF.